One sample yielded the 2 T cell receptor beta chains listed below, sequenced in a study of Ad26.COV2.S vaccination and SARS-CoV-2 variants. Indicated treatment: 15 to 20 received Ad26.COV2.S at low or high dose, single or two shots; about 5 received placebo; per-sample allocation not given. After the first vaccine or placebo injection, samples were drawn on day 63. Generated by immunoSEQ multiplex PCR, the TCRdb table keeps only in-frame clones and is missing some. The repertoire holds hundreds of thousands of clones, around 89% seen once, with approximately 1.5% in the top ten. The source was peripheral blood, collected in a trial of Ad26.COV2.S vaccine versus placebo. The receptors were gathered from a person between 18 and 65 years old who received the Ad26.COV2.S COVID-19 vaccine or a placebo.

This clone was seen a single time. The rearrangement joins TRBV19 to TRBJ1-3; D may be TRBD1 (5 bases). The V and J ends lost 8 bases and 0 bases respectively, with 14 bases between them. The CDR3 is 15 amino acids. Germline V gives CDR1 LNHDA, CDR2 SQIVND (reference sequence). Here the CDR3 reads CASADRKSSGNTIYF. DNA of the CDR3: TGTGCCAGTGCTGACAGAAAGAGCTCTGGAAACACCATATATTTT.

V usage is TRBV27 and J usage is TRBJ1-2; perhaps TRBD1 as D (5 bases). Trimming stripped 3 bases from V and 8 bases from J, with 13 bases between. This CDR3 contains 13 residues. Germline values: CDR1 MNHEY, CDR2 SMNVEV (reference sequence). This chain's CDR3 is CASSFGHWGGYTF. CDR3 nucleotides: TGTGCCAGCAGTTTCGGTCATTGGGGCGGCTACACCTTC.